This T cell receptor (beta chain) came from a study of T-cell memory formation after mild COVID-19. Study as a whole: For the most part, TCR clusters were specific to one donor.

Whole-study findings and limits: Contracting CD4+ clones lay largely in CM and EM, with CD8+ ones residing in EMRA. Certain responding clones were present in pre-infection memory, suggesting participation of cross-reactive memory.

Ten or more counts support this clonotype. Its antigen is as yet unknown. The TCR alpha and TCR beta cDNA libraries, bearing sample barcodes and UMIs, were generated by 5'RACE using constant-segment primers. MiXCR, run by TCRdb on the 5' RACE reads, gives a single entry per CDR3 protein. This sample has more than 100,000 distinct CDR3 sequences, with 5% to 6.5% found just once. Germline V CDR1 and CDR2: SGHKS, YYEKEE (reference sequence). V shed 2 bases and J shed 10 bases, with 16 bases lying between them. This CDR3 is built from 14 residues. This clonotype originated in an adult woman who had mild COVID-19 (a few samples of this study predate the infection). Cell type and time point are not known. Specimen: PBMCs or a T cell subset sorted from them (not recorded which). The chain is built from TRBV5-5 and TRBJ2-4; D is ambiguous. In nucleotides, the CDR3 is TGTGCCAGCAGCTTAATCCGGGCCCAAGGGATTCAGTACTTC. As protein: CASSLIRAQGIQYF.